This TCR beta chain was sequenced in a study of immune cell composition in non-small cell lung cancer. Study-wide results and caveats: Tumour-associated clones >0.5% occurred in under 40% of adenocarcinomas, roughly 75% of squamous. It was not proven that tumour-reactive clones equal dominant tumour-associated clones.

About this clone: No antigen is known for it.

The length of the CDR3 is 11 residues. Trimming left V 5 bases short and J 8 bases short, with 12 bases between. Per germline, CDR1 SQVTM and CDR2 ANQGSEA. Normal lung sampling was at least 3 cm from the tumour, as distant as possible. TCRdb's table, derived via immunoSEQ multiplex PCR, lists solely in-frame clones and lacks some. The data hold 15,000 or so clones, with around four fifths observed a single time. This sample also appeared in a second study, on CD4 T cells in lung cancer. That source adds: Patients' blood was tested for T-cell responses to mutation-encoded neoepitopes. Before giving blood, patients had received treatments including platinum chemotherapy, some also nivolumab or pembrolizumab.

Source material: non-adjacent lung tissue. The source is a human donor with non-small cell lung cancer. This rearrangement joins TRBV29-1 to TRBJ1-2; no definite D call. CDR3 residues: CSVSEGWGYTF. The CDR3, as DNA: TGCAGCGTTTCCGAGGGATGGGGCTACACCTTC.